This T cell receptor (beta chain) appears in the sequencing data of a study of early T cells in non-severe SARS-CoV-2 infection. Overall study: The chains were unpaired, and the sequenced material was bulk RNA from unsorted whole blood.

A few counts support this clonotype. TCRdb called the 5' RACE reads again in MiXCR, with one record for every CDR3 protein. The table lists tens of thousands of distinct CDR3 sequences, roughly an eighth of them singletons. Material for sequencing was whole blood. This TCR came from an adult who was a healthcare worker with PCR-confirmed SARS-CoV-2 infection or an uninfected control (not recorded which).

CDR3 sequence: CASSFAGGGGAFF. For the CDR3, the DNA is TGTGCCAGCAGCTTCGCAGGGGGCGGTGGAGCTTTCTTT. The chain links TRBV7-2 to TRBJ1-1, with TRBD1 identical over 8 bases. V lost 3 bases and J lost 10; bases outside the gene matches: 7. Germline V gene lookup returns CDR1 SGHTA and CDR2 FQGNSA. The CDR3 spans 13 residues.